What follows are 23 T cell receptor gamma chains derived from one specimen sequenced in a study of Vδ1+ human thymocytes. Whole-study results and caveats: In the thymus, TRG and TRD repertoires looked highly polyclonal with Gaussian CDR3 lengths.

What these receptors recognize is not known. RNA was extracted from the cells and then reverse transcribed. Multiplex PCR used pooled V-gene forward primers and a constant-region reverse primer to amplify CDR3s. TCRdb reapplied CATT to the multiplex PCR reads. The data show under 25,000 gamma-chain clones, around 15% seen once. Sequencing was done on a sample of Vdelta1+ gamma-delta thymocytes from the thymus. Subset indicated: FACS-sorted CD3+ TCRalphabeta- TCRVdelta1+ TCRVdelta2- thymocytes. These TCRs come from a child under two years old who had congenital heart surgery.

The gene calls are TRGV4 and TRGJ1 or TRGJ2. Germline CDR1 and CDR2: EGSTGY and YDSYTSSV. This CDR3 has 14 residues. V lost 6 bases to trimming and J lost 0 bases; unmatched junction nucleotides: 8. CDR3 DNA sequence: TGTGCCACCTGGAATCTAAGGAATTATTATAAGAAACTCTTT. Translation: CATWNLRNYYKKLF.

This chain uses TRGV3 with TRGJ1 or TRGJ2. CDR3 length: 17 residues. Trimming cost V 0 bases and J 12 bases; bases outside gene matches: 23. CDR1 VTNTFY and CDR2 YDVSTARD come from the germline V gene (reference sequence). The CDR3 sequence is CATWDRRSQASENRKLF. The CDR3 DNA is TGTGCCACCTGGGACAGGCGGAGCCAGGCCTCTGAAAATAGGAAACTCTTT.

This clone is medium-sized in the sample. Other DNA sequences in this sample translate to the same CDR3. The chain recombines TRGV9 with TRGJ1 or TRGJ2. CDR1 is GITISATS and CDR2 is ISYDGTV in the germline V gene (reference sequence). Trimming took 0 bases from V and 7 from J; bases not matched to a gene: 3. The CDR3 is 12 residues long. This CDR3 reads CALWEVRYKKLF. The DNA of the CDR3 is TGTGCCTTGTGGGAGGTGCGGTATAAGAAACTCTTT.

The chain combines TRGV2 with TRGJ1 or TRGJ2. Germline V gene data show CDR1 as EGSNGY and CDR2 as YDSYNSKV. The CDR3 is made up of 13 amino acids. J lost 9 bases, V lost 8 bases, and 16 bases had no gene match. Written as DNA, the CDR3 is TGTGCCACCTCAGATAGGGTGATTGTTAAGAAACTCTTT. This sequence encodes CATSDRVIVKKLF.

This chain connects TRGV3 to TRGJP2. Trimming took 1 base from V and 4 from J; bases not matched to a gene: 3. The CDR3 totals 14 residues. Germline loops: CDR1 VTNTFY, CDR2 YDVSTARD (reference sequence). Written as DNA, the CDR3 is TGTGCCACCTGGGACAGCGATAGTGATTGGATCAAGACGTTT. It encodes CATWDSDSDWIKTF.

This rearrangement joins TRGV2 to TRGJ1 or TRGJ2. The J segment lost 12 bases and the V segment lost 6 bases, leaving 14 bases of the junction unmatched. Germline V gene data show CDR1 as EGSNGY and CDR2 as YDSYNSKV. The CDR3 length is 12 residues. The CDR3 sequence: CATWRSPSGKLF. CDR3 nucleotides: TGTGCCACCTGGCGGTCTCCTTCCGGGAAACTCTTT.

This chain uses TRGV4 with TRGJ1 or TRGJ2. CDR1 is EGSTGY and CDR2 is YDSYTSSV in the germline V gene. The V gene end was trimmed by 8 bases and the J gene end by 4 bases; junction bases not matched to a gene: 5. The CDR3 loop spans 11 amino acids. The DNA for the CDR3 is TGTGCCACCTATAAGTATTATAAGAAACTCTTT. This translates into CATYKYYKKLF.

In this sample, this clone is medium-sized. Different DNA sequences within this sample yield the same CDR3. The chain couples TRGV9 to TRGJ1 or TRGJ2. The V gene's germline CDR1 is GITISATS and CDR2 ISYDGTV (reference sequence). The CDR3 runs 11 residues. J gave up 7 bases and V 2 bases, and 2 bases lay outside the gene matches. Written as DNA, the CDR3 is TGTGCCTTGTGGGAGGGATATAAGAAACTCTTT. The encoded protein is CALWEGYKKLF.

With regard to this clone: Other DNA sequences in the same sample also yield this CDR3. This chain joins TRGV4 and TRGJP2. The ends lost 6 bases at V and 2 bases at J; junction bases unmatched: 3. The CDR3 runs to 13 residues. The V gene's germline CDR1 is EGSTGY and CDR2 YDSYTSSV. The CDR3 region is CATWLSSDWIKTF. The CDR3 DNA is TGTGCCACCTGGTTAAGTAGTGATTGGATCAAGACGTTT.

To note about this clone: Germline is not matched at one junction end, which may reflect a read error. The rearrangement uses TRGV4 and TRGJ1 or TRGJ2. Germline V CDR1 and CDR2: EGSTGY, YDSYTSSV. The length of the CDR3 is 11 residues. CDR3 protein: CATWNGREKLF. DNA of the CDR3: TGTGCCACCTGGAATGGGCGAGAGAAACTCTTT.

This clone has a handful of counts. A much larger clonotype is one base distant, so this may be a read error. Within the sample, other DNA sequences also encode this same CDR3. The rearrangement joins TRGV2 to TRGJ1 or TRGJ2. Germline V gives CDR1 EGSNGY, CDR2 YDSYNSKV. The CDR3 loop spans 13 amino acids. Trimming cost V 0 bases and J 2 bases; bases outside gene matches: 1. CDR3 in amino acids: CATWDGYYYKKLF. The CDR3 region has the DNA TGTGCCACCTGGGACGGGTATTATTATAAGAAACTCTTT.

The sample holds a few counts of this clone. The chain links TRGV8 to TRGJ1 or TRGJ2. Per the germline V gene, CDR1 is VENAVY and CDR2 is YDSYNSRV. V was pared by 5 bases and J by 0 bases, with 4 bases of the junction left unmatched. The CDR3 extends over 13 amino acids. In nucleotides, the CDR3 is TGTGCCACCTGGGGTAAGAATTATTATAAGAAACTCTTT. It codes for CATWGKNYYKKLF.

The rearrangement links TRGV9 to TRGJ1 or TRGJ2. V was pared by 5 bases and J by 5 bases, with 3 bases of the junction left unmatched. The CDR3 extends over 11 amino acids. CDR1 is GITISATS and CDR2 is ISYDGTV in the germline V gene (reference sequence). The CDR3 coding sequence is TGTGCCTTGTGGGCCCATTATAAGAAACTCTTT. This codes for CALWAHYKKLF.

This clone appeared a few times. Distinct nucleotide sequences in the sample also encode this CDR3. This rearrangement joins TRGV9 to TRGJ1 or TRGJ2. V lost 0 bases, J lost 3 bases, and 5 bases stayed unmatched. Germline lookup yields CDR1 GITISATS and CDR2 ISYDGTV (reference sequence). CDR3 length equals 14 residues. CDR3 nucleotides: TGTGCCTTGTGGGAGGTGCCTCGTTATTATAAGAAACTCTTT. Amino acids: CALWEVPRYYKKLF.

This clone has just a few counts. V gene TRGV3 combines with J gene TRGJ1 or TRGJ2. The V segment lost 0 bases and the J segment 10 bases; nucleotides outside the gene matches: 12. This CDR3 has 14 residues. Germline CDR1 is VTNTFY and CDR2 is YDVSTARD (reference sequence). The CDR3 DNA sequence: TGTGCCACCTGGGACAGGCACGGGTTATGGAAGAAACTCTTT. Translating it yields CATWDRHGLWKKLF.

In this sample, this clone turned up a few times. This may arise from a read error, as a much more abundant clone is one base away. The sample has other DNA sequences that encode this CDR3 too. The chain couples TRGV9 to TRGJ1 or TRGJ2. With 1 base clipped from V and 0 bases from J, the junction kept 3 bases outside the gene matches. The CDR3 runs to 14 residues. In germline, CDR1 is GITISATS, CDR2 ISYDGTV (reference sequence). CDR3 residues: CALWEVQNYYKKLF. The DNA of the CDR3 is TGTGCCTTGTGGGAGGTACAGAATTATTATAAGAAACTCTTT.

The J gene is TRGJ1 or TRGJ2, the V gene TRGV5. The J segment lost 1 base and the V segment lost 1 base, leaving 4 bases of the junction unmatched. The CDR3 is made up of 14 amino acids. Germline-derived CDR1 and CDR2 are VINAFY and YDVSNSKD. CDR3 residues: CATWDSANYYKKLF. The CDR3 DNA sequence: TGTGCCACCTGGGACAGCGCAAATTATTATAAGAAACTCTTT.

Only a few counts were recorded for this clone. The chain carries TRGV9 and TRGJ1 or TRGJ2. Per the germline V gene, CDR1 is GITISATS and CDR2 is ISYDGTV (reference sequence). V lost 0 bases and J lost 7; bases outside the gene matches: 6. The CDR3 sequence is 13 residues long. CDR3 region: CALWEVFGYKKLF. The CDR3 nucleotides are TGTGCCTTGTGGGAGGTGTTTGGATATAAGAAACTCTTT.

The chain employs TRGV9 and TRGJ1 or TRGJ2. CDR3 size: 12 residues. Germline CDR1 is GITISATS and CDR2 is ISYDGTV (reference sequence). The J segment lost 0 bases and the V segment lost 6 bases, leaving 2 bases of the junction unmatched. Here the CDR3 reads CALWRNYYKKLF. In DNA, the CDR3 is TGTGCCTTGTGGAGGAATTATTATAAGAAACTCTTT.

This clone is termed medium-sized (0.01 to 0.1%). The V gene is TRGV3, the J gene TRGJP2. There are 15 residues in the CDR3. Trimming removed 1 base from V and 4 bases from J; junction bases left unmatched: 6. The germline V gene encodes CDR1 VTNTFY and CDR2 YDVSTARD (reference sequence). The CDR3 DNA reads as TGTGCCACCTGGGACAGACCCCCTAGTGATTGGATCAAGACGTTT. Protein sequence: CATWDRPPSDWIKTF.

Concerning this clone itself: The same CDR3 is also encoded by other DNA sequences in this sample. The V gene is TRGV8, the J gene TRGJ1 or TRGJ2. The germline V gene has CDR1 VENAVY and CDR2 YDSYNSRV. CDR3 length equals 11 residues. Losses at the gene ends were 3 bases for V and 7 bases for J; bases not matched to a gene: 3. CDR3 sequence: CATWDVYKKLF. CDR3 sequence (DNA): TGTGCCACCTGGGATGTCTATAAGAAACTCTTT.

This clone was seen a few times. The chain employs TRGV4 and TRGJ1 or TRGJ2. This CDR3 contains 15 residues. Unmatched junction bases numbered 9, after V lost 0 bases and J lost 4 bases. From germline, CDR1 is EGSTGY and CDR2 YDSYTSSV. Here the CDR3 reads CATWDGPIGYYKKLF. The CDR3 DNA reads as TGTGCCACCTGGGATGGGCCCATTGGGTATTATAAGAAACTCTTT.

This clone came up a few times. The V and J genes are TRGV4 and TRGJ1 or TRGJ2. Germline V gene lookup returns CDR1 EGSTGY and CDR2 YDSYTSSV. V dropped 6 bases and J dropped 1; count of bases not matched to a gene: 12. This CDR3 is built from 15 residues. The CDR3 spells CATWRQPQNYYKKLF. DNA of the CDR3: TGTGCCACCTGGAGACAACCACAAAATTATTATAAGAAACTCTTT.